Listed below are T cell receptor beta chains from one sample, sequenced in a study of T cell responses to AZD1222 COVID-19 vaccine. Generated by immunoSEQ multiplex PCR, the TCRdb table keeps only in-frame clones and is missing some. The data show 95,000 to 150,000 clones, 85% to 90% seen once. The sequencing here drew on peripheral blood, taken on day 0 of AZD1222 vaccination. The receptors come from an adult in good health. The CDR3 runs from the conserved cysteine through the conserved F or W. The D gene is left open where the match is weak. Size values are once, few and many counts, or a class for expanded clones, and some rows have none.

J: TRBJ1-4
length: 15
size: NA
V: TRBV30
D: TRBD1
DNA: TGTGCCCTAGGGGAGGGGGCGACAACTAATGAAAAACTGTTTTTT
CDR3: CALGEGATTNEKLFF

J: TRBJ2-1
length: 15
size: NA
V: TRBV10-2
D: TRBD2
DNA: TGCGCCAGCAGTGCCTTAGGCGGGGGGGCGGGCGAGCAGTTCTTC
CDR3: CASSALGGGAGEQFF

J: TRBJ2-1
length: 12
size: NA
V: TRBV30
D: TRBD2
DNA: TGTGCCTGGAGCCCGATAGCGGGGGAGCAGTTCTTC
CDR3: CAWSPIAGEQFF

J: TRBJ2-1
length: 14
size: NA
V: TRBV6-5
D: TRBD2
DNA: TGTGCCAGCCAGCGGGGGGGCTCTTACAATGAGCAGTTCTTC
CDR3: CASQRGGSYNEQFF

J: TRBJ2-3
length: 16
size: NA
V: TRBV2
D: NA
DNA: TGTGCCAGCCGTACTGGGGGAAGCCGCTACACAGATACGCAGTATTTT
CDR3: CASRTGGSRYTDTQYF

J: TRBJ1-5
length: 15
size: once
V: TRBV28
D: NA
DNA: TGTGCCAGCAGTTTAGGAGGGGCAAGCAATCAGCCCCAGCATTTT
CDR3: CASSLGGASNQPQHF

J: TRBJ2-3
length: 17
size: NA
V: TRBV15
D: NA
DNA: TGTGCCACCAGCAGAGATCCGACAGCCACCCGCACAGATACGCAGTATTTT
CDR3: CATSRDPTATRTDTQYF

J: TRBJ1-1
length: 15
size: NA
V: TRBV7-9
D: NA
DNA: TGTGCCAGCCTCGCCCCAGAGGGCAGGCCCACTGAAGCTTTCTTT
CDR3: CASLAPEGRPTEAFF

J: TRBJ1-3
length: 18
size: NA
V: TRBV2
D: TRBD1
DNA: TGTGCCAGCAGCGGCGACCTACAGGGGGGATTCTTTGGAAACACCATATATTTT
CDR3: CASSGDLQGGFFGNTIYF

J: TRBJ2-5
length: 14
size: once
V: TRBV5-1
D: NA
DNA: TGCGCCAGCAGCTCAACAGGGCCACAAGAGACCCAGTACTTC
CDR3: CASSSTGPQETQYF

J: TRBJ1-2
length: 13
size: once
V: TRBV19
D: TRBD1
DNA: TGTGCCAGTAGTCGGCAGGGGGCAGATGGCTACACCTTC
CDR3: CASSRQGADGYTF

J: TRBJ2-1
length: 14
size: once
V: TRBV25-1
D: TRBD1
DNA: TGTGCCAGCAGTGAGGGACAGGTTTACAATGAGCAGTTCTTC
CDR3: CASSEGQVYNEQFF

J: TRBJ1-2
length: 18
size: NA
V: TRBV5-1
D: TRBD1
DNA: TGCGCCAGCAGACCTCCCCCGGGACAGGGGGCTTCAAACTATGGCTACACCTTC
CDR3: CASRPPPGQGASNYGYTF

J: TRBJ2-5
length: 14
size: NA
V: TRBV3-1/TRBV3-2
D: NA
DNA: TGTGCCAGCAGCCAAGGTGCAGGGGAAGAGACCCAGTACTTC
CDR3: CASSQGAGEETQYF

J: TRBJ1-3
length: 16
size: NA
V: TRBV10-1
D: NA
DNA: TGCGCCAGCAGCGGACTAACGGGTCCCTCTGGAAACACCATATATTTT
CDR3: CASSGLTGPSGNTIYF